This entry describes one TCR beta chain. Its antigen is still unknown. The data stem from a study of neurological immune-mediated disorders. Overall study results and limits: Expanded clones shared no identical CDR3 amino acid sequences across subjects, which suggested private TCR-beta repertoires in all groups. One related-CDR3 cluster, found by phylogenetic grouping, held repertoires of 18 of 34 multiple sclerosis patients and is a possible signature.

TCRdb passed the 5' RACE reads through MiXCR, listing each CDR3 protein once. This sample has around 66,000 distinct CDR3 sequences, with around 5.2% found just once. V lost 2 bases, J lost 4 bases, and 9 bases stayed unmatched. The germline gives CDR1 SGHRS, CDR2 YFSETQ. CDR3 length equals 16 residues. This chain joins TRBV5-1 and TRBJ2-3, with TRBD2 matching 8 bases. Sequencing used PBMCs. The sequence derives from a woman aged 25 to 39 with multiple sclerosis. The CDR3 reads CASSLTGTSGADTQYF. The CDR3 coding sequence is TGCGCCAGCAGCTTAACCGGGACTAGTGGGGCAGATACGCAGTATTTT.